The 8 T cell receptor beta chains reported below all come from one sample, sequenced in a study of cytomegalovirus exposure and HLA in healthy donors. The table came from immunoSEQ multiplex PCR; TCRdb's copy has only in-frame clones and leaves some out. The data contain 150,000 to 200,000 clones, around 87% of them singletons. The sample taken for sequencing was PBMCs. The origin of the receptors is a woman aged 25 to 39 in good health and CMV-seronegative.

With regard to this clone: The same CDR3 also results from other DNA sequences found in this sample. The CDR3 protein is CASSRGDGYTF. CDR3 in DNA: TGTGCCAGCAGTCGGGGGGATGGCTACACCTTC. The V call is TRBV6-5, the J call TRBJ1-2; a possible D gene is TRBD1 (5 bases). The length of the CDR3 is 11 residues. Germline V gene sequence: CDR1 MNHEY, CDR2 SVGAGI. V lost 5 bases and J 6 bases, leaving 7 bases between the germline ends.

This clone has more than one count but fewer than ten. The chain has TRBV19 and TRBJ2-7, with D hard to call. Per the germline V gene, CDR1 is LNHDA and CDR2 is SQIVND (reference sequence). Trimming pared 5 bases from V and 0 bases from J, leaving 8 bases between. The length of the CDR3 is 13 residues. This chain's CDR3 is CASSAGYSYEQYF. CDR3 in DNA: TGTGCCAGTAGTGCAGGCTACTCCTACGAGCAGTACTTC.

This chain links TRBV19 with TRBJ2-2; 8 positions agree with TRBD1. The CDR3 covers 15 residues. Germline trimming cut 7 bases from V and 6 bases from J; bases unmatched to any gene: 10. Germline assignment: CDR1 LNHDA and CDR2 SQIVND (reference sequence). CDR3 amino acids: CASTPGQGFPGELFF. Written as DNA, the CDR3 is TGTGCCAGTACACCCGGACAGGGCTTCCCCGGGGAGCTGTTTTTT.

The chain employs TRBV9 and TRBJ2-3, with TRBD1 matching over 9 bases. Germline lookup yields CDR1 SGDLS and CDR2 YYNGEE. CDR3 length: 18 residues. Trimming at V came to 0 bases and at J to 3 bases, leaving 11 bases not matched to a gene. Here the CDR3 DNA reads TGTGCCAGCAGCGTAGGTAGAATGTGGGACAGGGCTACAGATACGCAGTATTTT. Protein product: CASSVGRMWDRATDTQYF.

There are a few counts of this clone. The rearrangement uses TRBV21-1 and TRBJ2-5; the table gives TRBD2 as D, unverified against the DNA. TRBV21-1 is annotated as a pseudogene. This CDR3 is 16 amino acids long. For the CDR3, the DNA is TGTGCCAGCAGCAACTCGGAGAAGTTGAACCAAGAGACCCAGTACTTC. Its protein is CASSNSEKLNQETQYF.

The rearrangement uses TRBV2 and TRBJ2-1, with 15 bases fitting TRBD2. Germline V gene data show CDR1 as SNHLY and CDR2 as FYNNEI. The CDR3 extends over 15 amino acids. V dropped 6 bases and J dropped 8; count of bases not matched to a gene: 5. The CDR3 region is CASRAGTSGGYEQFF. The CDR3 bases are TGTGCCAGCAGAGCTGGGACTAGCGGGGGGTATGAGCAGTTCTTC.

This clone came up a few times. The chain links TRBV23-1 to TRBJ2-7; TRBD2 aligns across 12 bases. TRBV23-1 is an ORF, and what it does is uncertain. The V segment lost 0 bases and the J segment 5 bases; nucleotides outside the gene matches: 20. The CDR3 covers 21 residues. In nucleotides, the CDR3 is TGCGCCAGCAGTCAATCCGACCCACCGGGACTAGCGGGCGAGCCCGTCCACGAGCAGTACTTC. It encodes CASSQSDPPGLAGEPVHEQYF.

The chain is built from TRBV7-8 and TRBJ2-3, with 8 bases lining up with TRBD1. The CDR3 is 21 residues long. The germline CDR1 and CDR2 sequences are SGHVS and FQNEAQ. After removal of 5 bases from V and 1 base from J, the junction contained 23 bases not matched to a gene. The CDR3 DNA sequence: TGTGCCAGCAGCATTCCAACCAACTGGGTACGACAGGGGACCGGCACAGATACGCAGTATTTT. Translated, it gives CASSIPTNWVRQGTGTDTQYF.